The TCR beta chain described here comes from a study of T cell repertoires in cytomegalovirus infection. Study in general: CMV epitopes in the study were HLA-C-restricted (recently identified) and HLA-B-restricted (well studied). Public TCR beta signatures marked donors with CMV infection and the matching HLA.

General study results and limits: HLA-C-restricted CMV-specific TCR beta clonotypes were dominant in the ex vivo response.

Germline values: CDR1 SGHTA, CDR2 FQGNSA. Losses at the gene ends were 5 bases for V and 2 bases for J; bases not matched to a gene: 11. The CDR3 is made up of 16 amino acids. For this clonotype: Its matching antigen is unknown.

Each CDR3 protein is one row after TCRdb ran MiXCR on the reads. The repertoire includes about 500,000 distinct CDR3 sequences, roughly a third of them detected once, and roughly 15% sits in the top ten. V usage is TRBV7-2 and J usage is TRBJ2-7; 8 positions agree with TRBD1. This TCR was recovered from a human donor in good health (CMV status not recorded). Some clones in this sample may be carry-over from other donors' samples. Sample: cultured PBMCs, taken from culture after CMV antigen stimulation. CDR3: CASSRFLDRATYEQYF. As DNA, the CDR3 is TGTGCCAGCAGCCGTTTCTTGGACAGGGCGACCTACGAGCAGTACTTC.